The 17 T cell receptor beta chains below come from one sample, sequenced in a study of T cells after yellow fever vaccination (dated by TCRdb to about 2019). The library was built by means of 5' RACE. The sample was run on an Illumina HiSeq 2500. The raw public reads went through TCRdb reprocessing: fastp at Q25, MiXCR clone calling, in-frame beta chains kept. Rows with one shared CDR3 protein collapse into an entry with the most common genes and DNA. Within this sample are around 590,000 distinct CDR3 sequences, with 9% to 15% of them counted one time only. Around 14% of the sample is taken by the ten largest. In the paper's terms, the treatment or condition label means: live attenuated yellow fever vaccine strain. This specimen was PBMCs, taken on the day of the yellow fever booster vaccination. Receptors originate from a man aged 25 to 45 who received the YFV17D yellow fever vaccine.

This clonotype occurred a few times. The chain carries TRBV27 and TRBJ2-3; the D gene is possibly TRBD1 (5 bases). Germline V gene sequence: CDR1 MNHEY, CDR2 SMNVEV (reference sequence). This CDR3 spans 17 amino acids. The V gene lost 9 bases and the J gene lost 6 bases, with 28 bases spanning the gap. The CDR3 DNA reads TGTGCCAGTAAAATAAGGGGCGTGAAGATAGTTCGGGATACGCAGTATTTT. It encodes CASKIRGVKIVRDTQYF.

The chain has TRBV7-7 and TRBJ2-3; D perhaps matches TRBD2 (6 bases). Germline values: CDR1 SSHAT, CDR2 FNYEAQ (reference sequence). The CDR3 extends over 15 amino acids. V was pared by 0 bases and J by 3 bases, with 10 bases between. CDR3 nucleotides: TGTGCCAGCAGCTTAGCGGTGGGGGGAACAGATACGCAGTATTTT. Its translation is CASSLAVGGTDTQYF.

The V and J genes are TRBV7-8 and TRBJ1-6; D not resolved. The CDR3 is 14 amino acids. V was clipped by 6 bases and J by 11 bases, with 17 bases between them. The germline V gene has CDR1 SGHVS and CDR2 FQNEAQ. The DNA for the CDR3 is TGTGCCAGCAGACCACTGGTGCATGGGGCACCCCTCCACTTT. Amino acid sequence: CASRPLVHGAPLHF.

This clonotype showed up many times. The V and J genes are TRBV29-1 and TRBJ2-3; D perhaps matches TRBD2 (6 bases). Germline V gene data show CDR1 as SQVTM and CDR2 as ANQGSEA. Between the trimmed V and J ends, which lost 8 bases and 0 bases, there was a span of 15 bases. There are 14 residues in the CDR3. CDR3 DNA: TGCAGCATCAGGACTACCGCTAGCACAGATACGCAGTATTTT. It codes for CSIRTTASTDTQYF.

This clonotype was counted only a few times. The chain carries TRBV10-3 and TRBJ2-1; 8 nucleotides line up with TRBD2. V was clipped by 6 bases and J by 0 bases; unmatched bases: 4. The CDR3 spans 15 residues. Germline CDR1 reads ENHRY; CDR2 reads SYGVKD. The CDR3, as DNA: TGTGCCATCAGGAGAAGCGGGAGCTCCTACAATGAGCAGTTCTTC. Translated, it gives CAIRRSGSSYNEQFF.

This clonotype was seen a few times. The V gene is TRBV20-1, the J gene TRBJ1-5; tentative D call: TRBD1 (6 bases). With 3 bases removed from V and 3 bases from J, the gap between germline ends came to 15 bases. Germline CDR1 DFQATT, CDR2 SNEGSKA (reference sequence). This CDR3 has 15 amino acids. The chain's CDR3 is CSARDGGGNNQPQHF. Written as DNA, the CDR3 is TGCAGTGCTAGGGACGGAGGGGGAAACAATCAGCCCCAGCATTTT.

V gene TRBV2 combines with J gene TRBJ1-1; D gene uncertain. CDR3 length: 13 amino acids. Trimming left V 1 base short and J 11 bases short, with 14 bases between. The germline V gene encodes CDR1 SNHLY and CDR2 FYNNEI. The CDR3 DNA reads TGTGCCAGCAGTGAAGGGGTCAGGATGGAGGCTTTCTTT. This translates into CASSEGVRMEAFF.

This clonotype was detected only a few times. The chain recombines TRBV5-1 with TRBJ2-3, with 12 bases that match TRBD2. J gave up 6 bases and V 4 bases, and 6 bases lay outside the gene matches. This CDR3 has 15 amino acids. Germline V gives CDR1 SGHRS, CDR2 YFSETQ. The DNA for the CDR3 is TGCGCCAGCAGCCCGATGACTAGCGGGAGTGATACGCAGTATTTT. Its protein product is CASSPMTSGSDTQYF.

CDR3 nucleotides: TGTGCCAGTAGTATTGGGACAGGGGGCATCGCCTACGAGCAGTACTTC. Translated: CASSIGTGGIAYEQYF. This rearrangement joins TRBV19 to TRBJ2-7; 12 bases are a match to TRBD1. The CDR3 is made up of 16 amino acids. Germline CDR1 reads LNHDA; CDR2 reads SQIVND (reference sequence). With V trimmed by 3 bases and J by 2 bases, 5 bases remained unmatched. Filled out from reference TRBV19 and TRBJ2-7, the complete variable domain reads DGGITQSPKYLFRKEGQNVTLSCEQNLNHDAMYWYRQDPGQGLRLIYYSQIVNDFQKGDIAEGYSVSREKKESFPLTVTSAQKNPTAFYLCASSIGTGGIAYEQYFGPGTRLTVT.

The chain links TRBV6-1 to TRBJ2-7, with D perhaps matching TRBD1 (7 bases). CDR3 length: 14 amino acids. The germline gives CDR1 MNHNS, CDR2 SASEGT. Trimming took 5 bases from V and 2 from J, leaving 13 bases between them. In DNA form, the CDR3 reads TGTGCCAGCAGTAGGGGCGGGACAGCCTACGAGCAGTACTTC. Residues: CASSRGGTAYEQYF.

There are a few counts of this clonotype. The chain carries TRBV10-3 and TRBJ2-1, with 10 bases fitting TRBD2. The V gene end was trimmed by 2 bases and the J gene end by 4 bases; junction bases not matched to a gene: 2. The CDR3 contains 15 residues. Germline CDR1 reads ENHRY; CDR2 reads SYGVKD. This CDR3 reads CAISEGLAEYNEQFF. In nucleotides, the CDR3 is TGTGCCATCAGTGAGGGACTAGCGGAGTACAATGAGCAGTTCTTC.

The chain uses TRBV6-5 and TRBJ2-3; D is undetermined. This CDR3 has 15 amino acids. Germline V gene data show CDR1 as MNHEY and CDR2 as SVGAGI. Trimming removed 0 bases from V and 3 bases from J, with 10 bases in between. The DNA for the CDR3 is TGTGCCAGCAGTTACTCGGCCCTAAGAACAGATACGCAGTATTTT. This gives the protein CASSYSALRTDTQYF.

This chain uses TRBV19 with TRBJ2-5; 9 nucleotides match TRBD1. The CDR3 is made up of 17 amino acids. The ends lost 5 bases at V and 5 bases at J; junction bases unmatched: 15. The germline gives CDR1 LNHDA, CDR2 SQIVND (reference sequence). This chain's CDR3 is CASSRSTGTGRYETQYF. Written as DNA, the CDR3 is TGTGCCAGTAGTCGATCCACCGGGACAGGGAGGTATGAGACCCAGTACTTC.

This clonotype was counted between two and nine times. The chain recombines TRBV5-1 with TRBJ2-7, with D possibly TRBD2 on 6 matching bases. The CDR3 totals 15 residues. Germline CDR1 SGHRS, CDR2 YFSETQ. V was clipped by 0 bases and J by 2 bases, with 12 bases between them. The CDR3 protein is CASSLDLRGPYEQYF. CDR3 nucleotides: TGCGCCAGCAGCTTGGATCTGCGGGGCCCCTACGAGCAGTACTTC.

The CDR3 DNA sequence: TGTGCCAGCAGCTTAGACCGTGACACGGGATTCTATGGCTACACCTTC. Its protein product is CASSLDRDTGFYGYTF. V is TRBV7-2 and J is TRBJ1-2; no definite D call. The germline V gene encodes CDR1 SGHTA and CDR2 FQGNSA. The CDR3 covers 16 residues. Between the trimmed V and J ends, which lost 1 base and 4 bases, there was a span of 16 bases.

This clonotype has at least ten counts. One end of the junction does not line up with germline, which may come from a read error. The chain carries TRBV18 and TRBJ2-7; D remains ambiguous. Germline CDR1 KGHSH, CDR2 LQKENI. The CDR3 consists of 12 residues. CDR3 DNA sequence: TGCGCCAGCAGCCCTCGTCCCTACGAGCAGTACTTC. Its protein product is CASSPRPYEQYF.

The J gene is TRBJ1-2, the V gene TRBV7-9; D is ambiguous. The CDR3 is made up of 12 amino acids. CDR1 is SEHNR and CDR2 is FQNEAQ in the germline V gene (reference sequence). Trimming pared 7 bases from V and 8 bases from J, leaving 14 bases between. CDR3 amino acids: CASTQSTAGYTF. CDR3 nucleotide sequence: TGTGCCAGCACCCAATCGACCGCCGGCTACACCTTC.